This TCR beta chain derives from a study of blood T cell repertoires in COVID-19. Overall study: Acute-phase and convalescent COVID-19 samples originated in the United States, Italy and Spain. From T cells, B-cell-depleted T cells, or PBMCs came the material, which was cDNA or gDNA.

In the original analysis: Reference gene primer amplification yielded estimated nucleated cell counts. Assay used: immunoSEQ multiplex PCR; TCRdb lists only in-frame clones, some missing. Clone size and V and J calls were adopted from that table, with D and trimming inferred from the DNA. The sample contains under 300,000 clones, roughly 80% of which appear only once. Germline CDR1 is MNHEY and CDR2 is SVGAGI. V gave up 10 bases and J gave up 8 bases; unmatched junction bases: 7. The CDR3 has 13 amino acids. This TCR was sampled from an elderly woman with acute or convalescent COVID-19. The chain carries TRBV6-5 and TRBJ1-6; 8 nucleotides agree with TRBD1. The sample was peripheral blood. The CDR3 sequence: CATQGANHSPLHF. The DNA of the CDR3 is TGTGCCACTCAGGGGGCTAATCATTCACCCCTCCACTTT.